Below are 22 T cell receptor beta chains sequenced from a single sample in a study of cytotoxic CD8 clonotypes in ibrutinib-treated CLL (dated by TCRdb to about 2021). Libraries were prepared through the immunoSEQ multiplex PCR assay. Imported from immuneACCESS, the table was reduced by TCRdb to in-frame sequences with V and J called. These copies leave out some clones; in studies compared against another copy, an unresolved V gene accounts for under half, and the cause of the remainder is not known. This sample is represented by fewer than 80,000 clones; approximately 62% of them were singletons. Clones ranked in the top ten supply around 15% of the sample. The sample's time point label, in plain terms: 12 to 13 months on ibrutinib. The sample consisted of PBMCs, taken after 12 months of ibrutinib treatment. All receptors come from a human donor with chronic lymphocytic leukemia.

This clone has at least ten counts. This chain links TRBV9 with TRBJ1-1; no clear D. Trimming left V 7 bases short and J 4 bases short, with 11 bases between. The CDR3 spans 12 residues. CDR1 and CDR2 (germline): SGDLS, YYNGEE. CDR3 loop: CASSSYGTEAFF. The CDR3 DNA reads TGTGCCAGCTCCTCCTATGGCACTGAAGCTTTCTTT.

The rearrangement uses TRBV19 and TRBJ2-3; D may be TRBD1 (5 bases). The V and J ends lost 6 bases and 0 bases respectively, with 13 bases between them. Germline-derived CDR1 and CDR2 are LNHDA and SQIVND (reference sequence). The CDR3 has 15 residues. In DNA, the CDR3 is TGTGCCAGTAGCATCACAGGCCCAAGCACAGATACGCAGTATTTT. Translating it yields CASSITGPSTDTQYF.

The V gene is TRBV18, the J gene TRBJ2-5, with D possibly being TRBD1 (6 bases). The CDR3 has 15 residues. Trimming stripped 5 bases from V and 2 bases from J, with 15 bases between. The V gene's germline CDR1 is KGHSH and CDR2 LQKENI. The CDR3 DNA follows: TGTGCCAGCTCAAAGCAGGGGTGGGCTCAAGAGACCCAGTACTTC. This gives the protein CASSKQGWAQETQYF.

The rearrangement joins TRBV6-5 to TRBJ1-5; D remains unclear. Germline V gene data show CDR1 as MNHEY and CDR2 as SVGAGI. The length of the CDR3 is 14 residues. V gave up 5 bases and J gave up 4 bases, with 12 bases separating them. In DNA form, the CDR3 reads TGTGCCAGCAGTGAAGTGACGGGAAATCAGCCCCAGCATTTT. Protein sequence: CASSEVTGNQPQHF.

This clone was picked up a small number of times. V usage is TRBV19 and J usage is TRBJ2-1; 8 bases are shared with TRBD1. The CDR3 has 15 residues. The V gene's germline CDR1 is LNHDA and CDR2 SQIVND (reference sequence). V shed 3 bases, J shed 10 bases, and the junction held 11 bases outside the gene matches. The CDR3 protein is CASSMVDRVDGEQFF. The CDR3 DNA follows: TGTGCCAGTAGTATGGTGGACAGGGTCGATGGAGAGCAGTTCTTC.

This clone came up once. The CDR3: CASSFLDTLPEGYTF. In DNA, the CDR3 is TGTGCCAGCAGTTTCCTGGACACCCTCCCGGAGGGCTACACCTTC. The rearrangement uses TRBV27 and TRBJ1-2, with D tentatively TRBD1 (5 bases). Germline CDR1 reads MNHEY; CDR2 reads SMNVEV (reference sequence). CDR3 length: 15 residues. Trimming cost V 3 bases and J 8 bases, with 19 bases left between them.

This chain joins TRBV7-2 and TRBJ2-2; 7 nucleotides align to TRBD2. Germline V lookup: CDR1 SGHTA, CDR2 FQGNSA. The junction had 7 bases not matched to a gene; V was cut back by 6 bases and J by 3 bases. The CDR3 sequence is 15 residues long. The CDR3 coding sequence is TGTGCCAGCAGAGCAGGACTAGTCGACACCGGGGAGCTGTTTTTT. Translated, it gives CASRAGLVDTGELFF.

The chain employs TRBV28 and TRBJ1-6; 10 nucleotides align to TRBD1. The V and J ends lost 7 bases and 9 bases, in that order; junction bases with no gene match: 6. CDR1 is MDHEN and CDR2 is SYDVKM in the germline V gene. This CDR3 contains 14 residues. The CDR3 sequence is CASTKTGGGSPLHF. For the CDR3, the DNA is TGTGCCAGCACCAAGACAGGGGGCGGTTCACCCCTCCACTTT.

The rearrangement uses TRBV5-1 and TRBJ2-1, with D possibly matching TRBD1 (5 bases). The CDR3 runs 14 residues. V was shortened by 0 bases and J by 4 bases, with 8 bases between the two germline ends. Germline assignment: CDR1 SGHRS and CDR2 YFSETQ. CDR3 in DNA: TGCGCCAGCAGCTTGGAGGGGCCTTACAATGAGCAGTTCTTC. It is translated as CASSLEGPYNEQFF. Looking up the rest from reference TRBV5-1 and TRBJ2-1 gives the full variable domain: KAGVTQTPRYLIKTRGQQVTLSCSPISGHRSVSWYQQTPGQGLQFLFEYFSETQRNKGNFPGRFSGRQFSNSRSEMNVSTLELGDSALYLCASSLEGPYNEQFFGPGTRLTVL.

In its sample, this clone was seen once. CDR3 nucleotide sequence: TGTGCCAGCTCCTGGGGGACTAGCGGGGCTAGGGAGCTGTTTTTT. Translated: CASSWGTSGARELFF. The rearrangement joins TRBV6-5 to TRBJ2-2, with 13 bases fitting TRBD2. The CDR3 runs to 15 residues. Germline loops: CDR1 MNHEY, CDR2 SVGAGI. J was trimmed by 9 bases and V by 8 bases; bases with no gene match: 9.

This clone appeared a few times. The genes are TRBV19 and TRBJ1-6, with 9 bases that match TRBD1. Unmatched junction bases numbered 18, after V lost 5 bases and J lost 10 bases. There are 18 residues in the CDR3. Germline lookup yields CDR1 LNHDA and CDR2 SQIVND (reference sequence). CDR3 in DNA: TGTGCCAGTAGTCCACACGGGGGACAGGGCATTCTGGAGTCACCCCTCCACTTT. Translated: CASSPHGGQGILESPLHF.

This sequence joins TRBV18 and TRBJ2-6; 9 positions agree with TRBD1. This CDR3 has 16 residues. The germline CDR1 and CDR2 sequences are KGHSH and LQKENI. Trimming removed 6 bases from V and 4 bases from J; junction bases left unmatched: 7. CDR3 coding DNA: TGTGCCAGCTCCCATGGGACAGGGATAGGGGCCAACGTCCTGACTTTC. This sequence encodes CASSHGTGIGANVLTF. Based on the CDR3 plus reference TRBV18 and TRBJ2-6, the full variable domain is NAGVMQNPRHLVRRRGQEARLRCSPMKGHSHVYWYRQLPEEGLKFMVYLQKENIIDESGMPKERFSAEFPKEGPSILRIQQVVRGDSAAYFCASSHGTGIGANVLTFGAGSRLTVL.

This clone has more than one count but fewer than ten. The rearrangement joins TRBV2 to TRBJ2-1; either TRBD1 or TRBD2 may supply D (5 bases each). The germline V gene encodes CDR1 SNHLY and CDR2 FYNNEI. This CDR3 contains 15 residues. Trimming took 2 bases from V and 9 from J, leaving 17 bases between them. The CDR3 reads CASSERGLDVGEQFF. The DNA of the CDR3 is TGTGCCAGCAGTGAACGGGGCCTAGATGTGGGTGAGCAGTTCTTC.

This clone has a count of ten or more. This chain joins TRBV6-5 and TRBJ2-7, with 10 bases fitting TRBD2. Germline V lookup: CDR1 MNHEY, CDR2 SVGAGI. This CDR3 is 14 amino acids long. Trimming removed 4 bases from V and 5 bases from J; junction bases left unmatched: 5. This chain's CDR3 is CASSLLAGVHEQYF. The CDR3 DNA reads TGTGCCAGCAGTTTGCTAGCGGGAGTCCACGAGCAGTACTTC.

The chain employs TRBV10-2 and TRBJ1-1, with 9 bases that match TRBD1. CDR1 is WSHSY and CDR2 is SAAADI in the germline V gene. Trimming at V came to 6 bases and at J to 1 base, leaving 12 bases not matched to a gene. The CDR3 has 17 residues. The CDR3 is CASRRPGQGWENTEAFF. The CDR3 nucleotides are TGCGCCAGCAGGCGTCCGGGACAGGGATGGGAGAACACTGAAGCTTTCTTT.

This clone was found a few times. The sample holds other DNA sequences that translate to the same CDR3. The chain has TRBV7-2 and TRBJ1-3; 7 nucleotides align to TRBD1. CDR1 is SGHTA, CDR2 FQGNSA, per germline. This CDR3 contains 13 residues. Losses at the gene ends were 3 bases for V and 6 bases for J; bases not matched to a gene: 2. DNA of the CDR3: TGTGCCAGCAGCTTTACAGGGGTAAACACCATATATTTT. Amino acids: CASSFTGVNTIYF.

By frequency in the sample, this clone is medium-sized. Here the CDR3 reads CASSLVGDTSFYNEQFF. The CDR3 region has the DNA TGTGCCAGCAGCTTAGTGGGGGACACTTCCTTTTACAATGAGCAGTTCTTC. The V call is TRBV7-2, the J call TRBJ2-1, with D maybe TRBD1 (6 bases). Trimming took 1 base from V and 4 from J, leaving 17 bases between them. Germline V gene sequence: CDR1 SGHTA, CDR2 FQGNSA. This CDR3 spans 17 amino acids.

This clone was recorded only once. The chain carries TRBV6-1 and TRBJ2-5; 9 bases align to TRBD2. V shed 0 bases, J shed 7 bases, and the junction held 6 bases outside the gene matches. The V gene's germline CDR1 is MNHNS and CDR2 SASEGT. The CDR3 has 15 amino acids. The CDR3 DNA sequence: TGTGCCAGCAGTGAAGCAACTAGCGGGTTTGGGACCCAGTACTTC. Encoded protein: CASSEATSGFGTQYF.

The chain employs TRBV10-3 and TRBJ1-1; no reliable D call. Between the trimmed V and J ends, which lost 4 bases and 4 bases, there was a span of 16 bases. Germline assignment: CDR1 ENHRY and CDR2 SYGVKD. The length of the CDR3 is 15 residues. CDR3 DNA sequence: TGTGCCATCAGTGGGCTTCCGGGCAGAGCCACTGAAGCTTTCTTT. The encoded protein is CAISGLPGRATEAFF.

CDR3 protein: CASSSRSGRAYNEQFF. DNA for the CDR3: TGTGCCAGCAGCTCCCGGAGCGGGAGGGCCTACAATGAGCAGTTCTTC. This chain joins TRBV7-9 and TRBJ2-1, with 10 bases that match TRBD2. The CDR3 contains 16 residues. Germline trimming cut 4 bases from V and 2 bases from J; bases unmatched to any gene: 5. Germline-derived CDR1 and CDR2 are SEHNR and FQNEAQ (reference sequence). The full variable domain, completed using reference TRBV7-9 and TRBJ2-1, is DTGVSQNPRHKITKRGQNVTFRCDPISEHNRLYWYRQTLGQGPEFLTYFQNEAQLEKSRLLSDRFSAERPKGSFSTLEIQRTEQGDSAMYLCASSSRSGRAYNEQFFGPGTRLTVL.

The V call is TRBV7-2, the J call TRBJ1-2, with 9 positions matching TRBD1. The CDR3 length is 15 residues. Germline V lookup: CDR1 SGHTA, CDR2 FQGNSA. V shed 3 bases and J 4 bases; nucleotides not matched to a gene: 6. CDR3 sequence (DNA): TGTGCCAGCAGCTTGGGCGGGACAGGGACCTATGGCTACACCTTC. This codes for CASSLGGTGTYGYTF.

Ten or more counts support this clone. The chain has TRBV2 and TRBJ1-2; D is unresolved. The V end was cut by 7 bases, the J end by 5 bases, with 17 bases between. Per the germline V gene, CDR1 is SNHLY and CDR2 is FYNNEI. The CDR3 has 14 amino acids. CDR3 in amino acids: CASNLGPENYGYTF. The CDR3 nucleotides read TGTGCCAGCAATTTAGGGCCAGAAAATTATGGCTACACCTTC.